These 15 T cell receptor beta chains originate from one sample sequenced in a study of OX40 agonist ivuxolimab in advanced cancers. Receptor amplification or capture employed the immunoSEQ multiplex PCR assay. Entries here come from immuneACCESS through TCRdb and include only in-frame sequences with V and J called. Some clones fail to appear in such tables; in the studies checked, an unresolved V gene covers under half of the shortfall, and the cause of the remainder is unknown. Counted in this sample were 100,000 to 110,000 clones; about 91% of them appeared once. The ten largest account for 0.54% of the sample. The sequenced sample was CD4+ or CD8+ T cells sorted from blood, obtained in a trial of the OX40 agonist ivuxolimab. Receptors originate from an adult with an advanced solid tumor such as melanoma, head and neck, liver or kidney cancer.

This clone was seen a few times. This sequence joins TRBV28 and TRBJ1-4; TRBD1 aligns across 10 bases. Germline CDR1 and CDR2: MDHEN and SYDVKM. J was trimmed by 8 bases and V by 5 bases; bases with no gene match: 11. CDR3 length equals 16 residues. The CDR3 region is CASSGRDRGYQEKLFF. The CDR3 DNA reads as TGTGCCAGCAGTGGCCGGGACAGGGGTTATCAGGAAAAACTGTTTTTT.

This sequence joins TRBV30 and TRBJ1-5; unclear D gene. The germline CDR1 and CDR2 sequences are GTSNPN and SVGIG (reference sequence). The CDR3 length is 15 residues. V was shortened by 3 bases and J by 0 bases, with 12 bases between the two germline ends. The DNA for the CDR3 is TGTGCCTGGAGCCTAGGGAAGTATAGCAATCAGCCCCAGCATTTT. It is translated as CAWSLGKYSNQPQHF.

The chain employs TRBV28 and TRBJ2-2; 8 positions match TRBD1. Germline loops: CDR1 MDHEN, CDR2 SYDVKM. CDR3 length: 15 amino acids. Germline trimming cut 3 bases from V and 6 bases from J; bases unmatched to any gene: 6. In nucleotides, the CDR3 is TGTGCCAGCAGTTTTCAGGACAGGGCTTCCGGGGAGCTGTTTTTT. Its translation is CASSFQDRASGELFF.

The chain employs TRBV4-2 and TRBJ2-3, with D perhaps TRBD1 or TRBD2 (5 bases each). This CDR3 contains 16 residues. From germline, CDR1 is LGHNA and CDR2 YNFKEQ. Trimming left V 0 bases short and J 0 bases short, with 10 bases between. The CDR3 is CASSQDWGGSTDTQYF. The CDR3, as DNA: TGTGCCAGCAGCCAAGATTGGGGCGGGAGCACAGATACGCAGTATTTT.

The genes are TRBV29-1 and TRBJ1-1, with D unclear. Trimming cost V 0 bases and J 5 bases, with 10 bases left between them. Germline V CDR1 and CDR2: SQVTM, ANQGSEA. The CDR3 is 13 amino acids. CDR3 sequence reads: CSVEDQGYTEAFF. CDR3 coding DNA: TGCAGCGTTGAAGATCAAGGGTATACTGAAGCTTTCTTT.

The chain has TRBV4-3 and TRBJ2-7; D might be TRBD1 or TRBD2, each matching 5 bases. Germline V gene sequence: CDR1 LGHNA, CDR2 YSLEER. Between the trimmed V and J ends, which lost 4 bases and 5 bases, there was a span of 12 bases. This CDR3 contains 13 residues. The CDR3: CASSRGRRDEQYF. The CDR3 DNA is TGCGCCAGCAGCCGGGGACGTCGAGACGAGCAGTACTTC.

The CDR3 DNA follows: TGTGCCAGCAGTTTTCAGATCTACGAGCAGTACTTC. Protein: CASSFQIYEQYF. V and J are TRBV28 and TRBJ2-7; the D is unclear. In germline, CDR1 is MDHEN, CDR2 SYDVKM. This CDR3 is 12 amino acids long. V lost 3 bases and J 3 bases, leaving 6 bases between the germline ends.

The count of this clone is one. A read error may account for a junction end that differs from germline. This chain joins TRBV7-7 and TRBJ2-1; D is undetermined. This CDR3 is built from 14 residues. Germline V gives CDR1 SSHAT, CDR2 FNYEAQ (reference sequence). In DNA form, the CDR3 reads TGTGCTAGCAGCCGGTCATCAGGCGGCAATGAGCAGTTCTTC. Translating gives CASSRSSGGNEQFF.

The V call is TRBV2, the J call TRBJ2-7; D perhaps matches TRBD2 (6 bases). Germline CDR1 reads SNHLY; CDR2 reads FYNNEI. The CDR3 covers 12 residues. Trimming pared 6 bases from V and 5 bases from J, leaving 11 bases between. The DNA for the CDR3 is TGTGCCAGCAGGGCGGAGGGACACGAGCAGTACTTC. Translated, it gives CASRAEGHEQYF.

The genes are TRBV28 and TRBJ1-3, with TRBD1 as a possible D gene (5 bases). Germline loops: CDR1 MDHEN, CDR2 SYDVKM. Trimming left V 4 bases short and J 1 base short, with 14 bases between. The CDR3 covers 16 residues. The CDR3, as DNA: TGTGCCAGCAGTTCGCCCCCCGGGGGATCTGGAAACACCATATATTTT. Translation gives CASSSPPGGSGNTIYF.

The V gene is TRBV14, the J gene TRBJ2-7; D is uncertain. Per the germline V gene, CDR1 is SGHDN and CDR2 is FVKESK. V lost 3 bases and J 3 bases, leaving 3 bases between the germline ends. The CDR3 totals 11 residues. The CDR3 nucleotides read TGTGCCAGCAGCCAGTTCTACGAGCAGTACTTC. It encodes CASSQFYEQYF.

This chain links TRBV7-9 with TRBJ1-1; D might be TRBD1 (6 bases). The CDR3 totals 16 residues. Germline V gene data show CDR1 as SEHNR and CDR2 as FQNEAQ (reference sequence). Trimming stripped 1 base from V and 0 bases from J, with 12 bases between. The CDR3, as DNA: TGTGCCAGCAGCTTAGGCGGACAGCCGCTGAACACTGAAGCTTTCTTT. Translating gives CASSLGGQPLNTEAFF.

CDR3 amino acids: CASSLGTGGEAFF. As DNA, the CDR3 is TGTGCCAGCAGCCTAGGGACGGGGGGTGAAGCTTTCTTT. J is TRBJ1-1 and V is TRBV14; perhaps TRBD1 as D (5 bases). The germline gives CDR1 SGHDN, CDR2 FVKESK. V shed 4 bases and J shed 7 bases, with 13 bases lying between them. The CDR3 loop spans 13 amino acids.

The J gene is TRBJ2-5, the V gene TRBV7-2, with a possible D match to TRBD1 (6 bases). Trimming shortened V by 1 base and J by 5 bases, and 11 bases separated the two germline ends. The germline V gene has CDR1 SGHTA and CDR2 FQGNSA. This CDR3 region has 14 residues. The CDR3 nucleotides read TGTGCCAGCAGCTTAGAATCCAGGGGCGAGACCCAGTACTTC. Residues: CASSLESRGETQYF.

V is TRBV7-2 and J is TRBJ2-1; TRBD2 matches 9 bases. Per the germline V gene, CDR1 is SGHTA and CDR2 is FQGNSA. The ends lost 0 bases at V and 4 bases at J; junction bases unmatched: 4. The CDR3 spans 16 residues. CDR3 nucleotide sequence: TGTGCCAGCAGCTTAGCCGCGGGAGGGGGTTACAATGAGCAGTTCTTC. Residues: CASSLAAGGGYNEQFF.